The source of this T cell receptor beta chain is a study of cytomegalovirus exposure and HLA in healthy donors. Germline CDR1 is SGHVS and CDR2 is FQNEAQ. This CDR3 comprises 17 residues. The V and J ends lost 5 bases and 0 bases, in that order; junction bases with no gene match: 10. PCR was performed using 60 Vbeta and 13 Jbeta primers. Repertoires were generated with immunoSEQ multiplex PCR, while TCRdb's copy carries only in-frame clones and drops some. The sample records fewer than 110,000 clones, about 81% being singletons. The sequence came from a man over 45 in good health and CMV-seronegative. The J gene is TRBJ2-1, the V gene TRBV7-8, with 7 bases fitting TRBD2. Material for sequencing was PBMCs. The CDR3 is CASSPSGAGVSYNEQFF. CDR3 coding DNA: TGTGCCAGCAGCCCCTCCGGTGCGGGGGTCTCCTACAATGAGCAGTTCTTC.